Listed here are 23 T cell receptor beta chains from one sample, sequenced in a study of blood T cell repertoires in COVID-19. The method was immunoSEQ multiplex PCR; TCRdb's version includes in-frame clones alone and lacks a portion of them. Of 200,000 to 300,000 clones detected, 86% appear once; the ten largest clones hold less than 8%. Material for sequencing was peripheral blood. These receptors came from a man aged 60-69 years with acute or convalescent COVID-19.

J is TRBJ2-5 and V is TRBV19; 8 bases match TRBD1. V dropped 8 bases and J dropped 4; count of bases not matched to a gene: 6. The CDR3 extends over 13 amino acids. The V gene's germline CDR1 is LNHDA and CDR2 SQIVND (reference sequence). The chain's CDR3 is CASGRGRLETQYF. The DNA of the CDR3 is TGTGCCAGTGGCAGGGGGCGCCTAGAGACCCAGTACTTC.

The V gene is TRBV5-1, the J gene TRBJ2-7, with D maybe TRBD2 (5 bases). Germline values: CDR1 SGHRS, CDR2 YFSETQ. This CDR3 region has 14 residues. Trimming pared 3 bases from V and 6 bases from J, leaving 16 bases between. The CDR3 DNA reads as TGCGCCAGCAGCTCAGACCCGGGGATCCCCGAGCAGTACTTC. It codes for CASSSDPGIPEQYF.

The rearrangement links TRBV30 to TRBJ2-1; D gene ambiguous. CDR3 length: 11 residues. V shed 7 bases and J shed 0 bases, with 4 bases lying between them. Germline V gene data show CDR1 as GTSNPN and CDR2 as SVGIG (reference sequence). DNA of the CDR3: TGTGCCTTCCGCTCCTACAATGAGCAGTTCTTC. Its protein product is CAFRSYNEQFF.

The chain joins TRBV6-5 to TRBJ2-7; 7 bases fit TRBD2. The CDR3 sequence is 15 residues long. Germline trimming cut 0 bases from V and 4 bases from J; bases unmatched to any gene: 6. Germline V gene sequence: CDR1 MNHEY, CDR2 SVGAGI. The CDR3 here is CASSYSPSSGYEQYF. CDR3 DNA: TGTGCCAGCAGTTACTCGCCTTCTAGCGGTTACGAGCAGTACTTC.

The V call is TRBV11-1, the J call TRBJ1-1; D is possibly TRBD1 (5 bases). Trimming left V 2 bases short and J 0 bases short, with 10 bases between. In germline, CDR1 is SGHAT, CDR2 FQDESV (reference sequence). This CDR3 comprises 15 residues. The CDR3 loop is CASSLFQGMNTEAFF. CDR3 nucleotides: TGTGCCAGCAGCTTATTTCAGGGAATGAACACTGAAGCTTTCTTT.

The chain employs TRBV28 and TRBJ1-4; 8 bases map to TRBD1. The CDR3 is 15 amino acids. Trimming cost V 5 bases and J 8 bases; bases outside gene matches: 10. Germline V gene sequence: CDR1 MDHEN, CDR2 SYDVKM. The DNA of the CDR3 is TGTGCCAGCAGTCTAGCAGGACAGGGAGGGGAAAAACTGTTTTTT. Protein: CASSLAGQGGEKLFF.

CDR3: CASSSGTAYQETQYF. CDR3 bases: TGCGCCAGCAGCTCAGGGACAGCATACCAAGAGACCCAGTACTTC. V gene TRBV5-1 combines with J gene TRBJ2-5; 7 nucleotides line up with TRBD1. Germline assignment: CDR1 SGHRS and CDR2 YFSETQ. With 3 bases clipped from V and 0 bases from J, the junction kept 5 bases outside the gene matches. This CDR3 spans 15 amino acids.

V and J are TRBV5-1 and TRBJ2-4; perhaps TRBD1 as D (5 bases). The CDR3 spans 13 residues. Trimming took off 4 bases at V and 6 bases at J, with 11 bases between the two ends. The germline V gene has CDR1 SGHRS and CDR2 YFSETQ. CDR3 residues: CASSPGQGNIQYF. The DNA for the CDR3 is TGCGCCAGCAGCCCTGGGCAGGGAAACATTCAGTACTTC.

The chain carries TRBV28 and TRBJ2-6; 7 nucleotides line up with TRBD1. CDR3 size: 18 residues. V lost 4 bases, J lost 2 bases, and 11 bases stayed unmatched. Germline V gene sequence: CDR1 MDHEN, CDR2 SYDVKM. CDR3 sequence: CASSSYRGLIPGANVLTF. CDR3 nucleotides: TGTGCCAGCAGTTCGTACAGGGGTCTTATTCCTGGGGCCAACGTCCTGACTTTC.

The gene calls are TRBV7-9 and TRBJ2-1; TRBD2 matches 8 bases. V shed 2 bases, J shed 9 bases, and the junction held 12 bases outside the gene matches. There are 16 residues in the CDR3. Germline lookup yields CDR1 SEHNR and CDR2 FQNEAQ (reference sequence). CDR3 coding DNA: TGTGCCAGCAGCTTAACTTCGGGACTAGGGTTAACTGAGCAGTTCTTC. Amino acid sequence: CASSLTSGLGLTEQFF.

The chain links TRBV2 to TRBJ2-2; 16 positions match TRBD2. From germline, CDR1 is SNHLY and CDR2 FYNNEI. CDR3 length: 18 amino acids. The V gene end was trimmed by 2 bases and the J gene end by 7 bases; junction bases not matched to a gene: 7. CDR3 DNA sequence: TGTGCCAGCAGTGAATCCCTGGGACTAGCGGGAGGGAACGGGGAGCTGTTTTTT. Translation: CASSESLGLAGGNGELFF. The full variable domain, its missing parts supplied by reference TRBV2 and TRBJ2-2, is EPEVTQTPSHQVTQMGQEVILRCVPISNHLYFYWYRQILGQKVEFLVSFYNNEISEKSEIFDDQFSVERPDGSNFTLKIRSTKLEDSAMYFCASSESLGLAGGNGELFFGEGSRLTVL.

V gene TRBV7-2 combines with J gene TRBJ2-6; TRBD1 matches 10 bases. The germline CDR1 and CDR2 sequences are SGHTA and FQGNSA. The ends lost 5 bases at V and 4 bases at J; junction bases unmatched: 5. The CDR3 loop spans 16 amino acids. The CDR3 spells CASSPGTGAGANVLTF. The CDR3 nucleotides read TGTGCCAGCAGCCCCGGGACAGGGGCCGGGGCCAACGTCCTGACTTTC.

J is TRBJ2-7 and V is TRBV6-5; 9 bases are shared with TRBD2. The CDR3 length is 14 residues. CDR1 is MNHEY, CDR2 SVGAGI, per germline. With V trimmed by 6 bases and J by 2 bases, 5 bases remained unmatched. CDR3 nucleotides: TGTGCCAGCAGGCGTCTAGCGGGACCCTACGAGCAGTACTTC. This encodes CASRRLAGPYEQYF.

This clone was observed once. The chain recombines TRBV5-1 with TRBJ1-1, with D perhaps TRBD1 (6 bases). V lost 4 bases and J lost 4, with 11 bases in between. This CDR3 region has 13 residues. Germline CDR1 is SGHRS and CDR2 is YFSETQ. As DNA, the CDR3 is TGCGCCAGCAGCCTTGGACAGTTCACTGAAGCTTTCTTT. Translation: CASSLGQFTEAFF.

The DNA for the CDR3 is TGTGCCAGCAGCTTAGGAATAGTAACGGTGAATGAAAAACTGTTTTTT. It encodes CASSLGIVTVNEKLFF. V is TRBV7-9 and J is TRBJ1-4, with D uncertain. The CDR3 loop spans 16 amino acids. The V gene lost 1 base and the J gene lost 5 bases, with 14 bases spanning the gap. Germline-derived CDR1 and CDR2 are SEHNR and FQNEAQ (reference sequence). The full variable domain, its missing parts supplied by reference TRBV7-9 and TRBJ1-4, is DTGVSQNPRHKITKRGQNVTFRCDPISEHNRLYWYRQTLGQGPEFLTYFQNEAQLEKSRLLSDRFSAERPKGSFSTLEIQRTEQGDSAMYLCASSLGIVTVNEKLFFGSGTQLSVL.

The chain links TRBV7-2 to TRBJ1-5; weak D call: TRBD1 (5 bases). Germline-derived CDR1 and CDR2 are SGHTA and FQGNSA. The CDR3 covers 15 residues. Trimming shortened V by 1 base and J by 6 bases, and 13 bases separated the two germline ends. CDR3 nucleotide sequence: TGTGCCAGCAGCTTAGTAAGGCAGGGAAGTCAGCCCCAGCATTTT. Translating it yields CASSLVRQGSQPQHF.

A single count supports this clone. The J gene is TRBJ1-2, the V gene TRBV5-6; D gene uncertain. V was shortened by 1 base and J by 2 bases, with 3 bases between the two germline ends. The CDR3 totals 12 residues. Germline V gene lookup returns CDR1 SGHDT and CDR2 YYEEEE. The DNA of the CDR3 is TGTGCCAGCAGCTTGCGGAACTATGGCTACACCTTC. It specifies CASSLRNYGYTF.

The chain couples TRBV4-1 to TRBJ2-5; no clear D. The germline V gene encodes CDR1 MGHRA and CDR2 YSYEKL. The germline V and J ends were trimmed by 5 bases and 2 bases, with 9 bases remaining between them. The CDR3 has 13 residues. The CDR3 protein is CASSGLPQETQYF. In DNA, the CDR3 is TGCGCCAGCAGCGGGCTCCCGCAAGAGACCCAGTACTTC.

In DNA, the CDR3 is TGTGCCAGCTACAACGACAGGGGGCGCGTCAATCAGCCCCAGCATTTT. It codes for CASYNDRGRVNQPQHF. The J gene is TRBJ1-5, the V gene TRBV28, with 10 bases lining up with TRBD1. Germline V gene lookup returns CDR1 MDHEN and CDR2 SYDVKM. The CDR3 spans 16 residues. V trimming: 8 bases; J trimming: 3 bases; junction bases outside the gene matches: 10.

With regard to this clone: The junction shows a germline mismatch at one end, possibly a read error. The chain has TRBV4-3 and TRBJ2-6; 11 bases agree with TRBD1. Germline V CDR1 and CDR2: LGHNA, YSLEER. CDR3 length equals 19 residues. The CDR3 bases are TGCGCCAGCAGCCAAGGGATTTGGACAGGGGGCGCTGGGGCCAACGTCCTGGCTTTC. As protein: CASSQGIWTGGAGANVLAF.

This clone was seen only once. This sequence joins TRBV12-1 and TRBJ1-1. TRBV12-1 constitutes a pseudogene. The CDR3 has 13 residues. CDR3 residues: CASGGVEYTEAFF. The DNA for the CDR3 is TGTGCCAGCGGGGGGGTAGAATACACTGAAGCTTTCTTT.

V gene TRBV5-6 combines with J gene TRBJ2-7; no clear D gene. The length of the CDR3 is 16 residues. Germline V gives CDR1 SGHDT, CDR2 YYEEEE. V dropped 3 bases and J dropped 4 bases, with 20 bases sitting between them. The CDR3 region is CASSSRLGRLRYEQYF. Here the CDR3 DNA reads TGTGCCAGCAGCTCGAGACTCGGCCGTCTTAGGTACGAGCAGTACTTC.

CDR3 protein: CASSQSRDERHSNQPQHF. The DNA of the CDR3 is TGCGCCAGCAGTCAATCGCGGGACGAACGTCATAGCAATCAGCCCCAGCATTTT. This rearrangement joins TRBV23-1 to TRBJ1-5; the D gene is possibly TRBD1 (5 bases). TRBV23-1 is treated as an ORF (open reading frame) with a function not yet certain. The length of the CDR3 is 18 residues. The V end lost 0 bases, the J end lost 0 bases, and 15 bases lay between the germline ends.